This is a list of T cell receptor beta chains from one sample in a study of CD8 T cells in ankylosing spondylitis. TCRdb used MiXCR to reprocess the 5' RACE reads, holding one entry per CDR3 protein. The repertoire has around 890,000 distinct CDR3 sequences, 12% of them found once; the top ten carry roughly 0.51%. The sequenced sample was blood, either unsorted or a sorted T cell fraction (not recorded which). These receptors all come from a male donor with ankylosing spondylitis. CDR3s include the opening cysteine and the closing phenylalanine or tryptophan. A D gene is named only where the DNA matches it firmly. The size of a clone is reported for some rows only, either as once, few or many, or as a class for expanded clones.

clone_size: NA; j_call: TRBJ2-1; d_call: TRBD2; v_call: TRBV7-9; cdr3_aa: CASSLAGPAGDEQFF; cdr3_nt: TGTGCCAGCAGCTTAGCCGGTCCGGCGGGGGATGAGCAGTTCTTC
clone_size: NA; j_call: TRBJ2-5; d_call: TRBD2; v_call: TRBV29-1; cdr3_aa: CSVEDLAGDETQYF; cdr3_nt: TGCAGCGTTGAAGATCTAGCGGGAGATGAGACCCAGTACTTC
clone_size: NA; j_call: TRBJ2-1; d_call: NA; v_call: TRBV28; cdr3_aa: CASSSGGSDNEQFF; cdr3_nt: TGTGCCAGCAGTTCAGGTGGCTCCGACAATGAGCAGTTCTTC
clone_size: many; j_call: TRBJ2-1; d_call: NA; v_call: TRBV29-1; cdr3_aa: CSGARGLSYNEQFF; cdr3_nt: TGCAGCGGGGCTCGGGGCCTCTCCTACAATGAGCAGTTCTTC
clone_size: many; j_call: TRBJ2-5; d_call: NA; v_call: TRBV18; cdr3_aa: CASSPGLEETQYF; cdr3_nt: TGCGCCAGCAGCCCCGGACTGGAAGAGACCCAGTACTTC
clone_size: NA; j_call: TRBJ2-7; d_call: TRBD1; v_call: TRBV2; cdr3_aa: CASGATGQAAYEQYF; cdr3_nt: TGTGCCAGCGGGGCTACGGGACAGGCCGCCTACGAGCAGTACTTC
clone_size: NA; j_call: TRBJ2-3; d_call: NA; v_call: TRBV7-2; cdr3_aa: CASSTWTGTDTQYF; cdr3_nt: TGTGCCAGCAGCACTTGGACTGGGACAGATACGCAGTATTTT
clone_size: few; j_call: TRBJ2-5; d_call: TRBD2; v_call: TRBV20-1; cdr3_aa: CSGRASGGTGETQYF; cdr3_nt: TGCAGCGGTAGGGCTAGCGGGGGAACCGGGGAGACCCAGTACTTC
clone_size: few; j_call: TRBJ2-2; d_call: TRBD1; v_call: TRBV24-1; cdr3_aa: CATSGTSGGPNTGELFF; cdr3_nt: TGTGCCACCAGTGGTACATCAGGGGGCCCGAACACCGGGGAGCTGTTTTTT
clone_size: few; j_call: TRBJ1-2; d_call: NA; v_call: TRBV4-2; cdr3_aa: CASRSGTWTSNYGYTF; cdr3_nt: TGTGCCAGCAGATCCGGGACCTGGACGTCTAACTATGGCTACACCTTC
clone_size: many; j_call: TRBJ2-1; d_call: TRBD2; v_call: TRBV29-1; cdr3_aa: CSVVAGEFYNEQFF; cdr3_nt: TGCAGCGTCGTAGCGGGGGAATTCTACAATGAGCAGTTCTTC
clone_size: few; j_call: TRBJ1-1; d_call: TRBD1; v_call: TRBV5-1; cdr3_aa: CASSFGDRAPGEAFF; cdr3_nt: TGCGCCAGCAGCTTCGGGGACAGGGCGCCGGGAGAAGCTTTCTTT
clone_size: few; j_call: TRBJ2-2; d_call: NA; v_call: TRBV5-1; cdr3_aa: CASRSPRLTGELFF; cdr3_nt: TGCGCCAGCAGAAGCCCTCGACTCACCGGGGAGCTGTTTTTT
clone_size: NA; j_call: TRBJ2-5; d_call: NA; v_call: TRBV5-6; cdr3_aa: CASSSLEGAPQETQYF; cdr3_nt: TGTGCCAGCAGCTCCCTGGAGGGGGCTCCTCAAGAGACCCAGTACTTC
clone_size: few; j_call: TRBJ2-1; d_call: TRBD2; v_call: TRBV20-1; cdr3_aa: CSARGLAVRSYNEQFF; cdr3_nt: TGCAGTGCTAGGGGTCTAGCGGTTAGGTCCTACAATGAGCAGTTCTTC
clone_size: NA; j_call: TRBJ2-7; d_call: NA; v_call: TRBV18; cdr3_aa: CASSPRGTDYEQYF; cdr3_nt: TGTGCCAGCTCGCCCAGGGGTACAGACTACGAGCAGTACTTC
clone_size: NA; j_call: TRBJ1-2; d_call: NA; v_call: TRBV20-1; cdr3_aa: CSAAPGDYGYTF; cdr3_nt: TGCAGTGCTGCCCCCGGGGACTATGGCTACACCTTC
clone_size: NA; j_call: TRBJ2-2; d_call: NA; v_call: TRBV5-1; cdr3_aa: CASSLNPGGVTGELFF; cdr3_nt: TGCGCCAGCAGCTTGAACCCAGGCGGCGTGACCGGGGAGCTGTTTTTT
clone_size: NA; j_call: TRBJ2-2; d_call: NA; v_call: TRBV7-2; cdr3_aa: CASSLNTGANTGELFF; cdr3_nt: TGTGCCAGCAGCTTAAACACCGGGGCGAACACCGGGGAGCTGTTTTTT
clone_size: NA; j_call: TRBJ2-5; d_call: NA; v_call: TRBV6-5; cdr3_aa: CASSYRLALQETQYF; cdr3_nt: TGTGCCAGCAGTTACAGGCTAGCCCTCCAAGAGACCCAGTACTTC
clone_size: many; j_call: TRBJ1-5; d_call: NA; v_call: TRBV6-2/TRBV6-3; cdr3_aa: CASSVGHPAGSNQPQHF; cdr3_nt: TGTGCCAGCAGTGTCGGACATCCTGCAGGTAGCAATCAGCCCCAGCATTTT
clone_size: NA; j_call: TRBJ2-6; d_call: NA; v_call: TRBV6-6; cdr3_aa: CAGNRAGANVLTF; cdr3_nt: TGTGCCGGAAACAGGGCAGGGGCCAACGTCCTGACTTTC
clone_size: NA; j_call: TRBJ2-3; d_call: TRBD2; v_call: TRBV24-1; cdr3_aa: CATSDLTSGASTDTQYF; cdr3_nt: TGTGCCACCAGTGATTTGACTAGCGGGGCTAGCACAGATACGCAGTATTTT
clone_size: NA; j_call: TRBJ2-1; d_call: TRBD1; v_call: TRBV18; cdr3_aa: CASSPDRVSEQFF; cdr3_nt: TGTGCCAGCTCACCCGACAGGGTCAGTGAGCAGTTCTTC
clone_size: NA; j_call: TRBJ1-5; d_call: TRBD1; v_call: TRBV5-5; cdr3_aa: CASSFTGGEQPQHF; cdr3_nt: TGTGCCAGCAGCTTCACAGGGGGCGAACAGCCCCAGCATTTT
clone_size: few; j_call: TRBJ1-1; d_call: NA; v_call: TRBV20-1; cdr3_aa: CSAAYLTGNTEAFF; cdr3_nt: TGCAGTGCTGCATATCTGACAGGGAACACTGAAGCTTTCTTT
clone_size: few; j_call: TRBJ1-1; d_call: TRBD1; v_call: TRBV5-1; cdr3_aa: CASSADRGGEAFF; cdr3_nt: TGCGCCAGCAGCGCTGACAGGGGAGGGGAAGCTTTCTTT
clone_size: NA; j_call: TRBJ2-3; d_call: NA; v_call: TRBV5-5; cdr3_aa: CASSLLTAASTDTQYF; cdr3_nt: TGTGCCAGCAGCCTTCTGACGGCTGCTAGCACAGATACGCAGTATTTT
clone_size: NA; j_call: TRBJ1-6; d_call: NA; v_call: TRBV10-3; cdr3_aa: CAISDRTGVNSPLHF; cdr3_nt: TGTGCCATCAGTGACCGGACGGGAGTTAATTCACCCCTCCACTTT
clone_size: NA; j_call: TRBJ2-1; d_call: NA; v_call: TRBV27; cdr3_aa: CASSFRQKGGNEQFF; cdr3_nt: TGTGCCAGCAGTTTTCGTCAGAAAGGAGGCAATGAGCAGTTCTTC
clone_size: NA; j_call: TRBJ1-1; d_call: TRBD1; v_call: TRBV30; cdr3_aa: CALNRGSTEAFF; cdr3_nt: TGTGCCTTAAACAGGGGAAGCACTGAAGCTTTCTTT
clone_size: NA; j_call: TRBJ1-3; d_call: TRBD1; v_call: TRBV7-2; cdr3_aa: CASSFATGAGNTIYF; cdr3_nt: TGTGCCAGCAGCTTTGCAACAGGGGCTGGAAACACCATATATTTT
clone_size: few; j_call: TRBJ2-3; d_call: NA; v_call: TRBV12-3/TRBV12-4; cdr3_aa: CASSLLSPDTQYF; cdr3_nt: TGTGCCAGCAGTTTGCTGTCGCCGGATACGCAGTATTTT
clone_size: NA; j_call: TRBJ2-3; d_call: NA; v_call: TRBV6-5; cdr3_aa: CASSYSRGFGTDTQYF; cdr3_nt: TGTGCCAGCAGTTACTCAAGGGGTTTTGGCACAGATACGCAGTATTTT
clone_size: few; j_call: TRBJ1-1; d_call: TRBD1; v_call: TRBV5-1; cdr3_aa: CASSPGQGSAEAFF; cdr3_nt: TGCGCCAGCAGTCCGGGACAGGGGTCGGCTGAAGCTTTCTTT
clone_size: few; j_call: TRBJ2-3; d_call: NA; v_call: TRBV4-3; cdr3_aa: CASSQDSTTEGTDTQYF; cdr3_nt: TGCGCCAGCAGCCAAGATTCCACCACGGAGGGAACAGATACGCAGTATTTT
clone_size: NA; j_call: TRBJ1-4; d_call: NA; v_call: TRBV5-1; cdr3_aa: CASSFNWRATNEKLFF; cdr3_nt: TGCGCCAGCAGCTTCAATTGGAGGGCAACTAATGAAAAACTGTTTTTT
clone_size: few; j_call: TRBJ2-1; d_call: NA; v_call: TRBV5-1; cdr3_aa: CASADGAYEQFF; cdr3_nt: TGCGCCAGCGCGGACGGAGCATATGAGCAGTTCTTC
clone_size: NA; j_call: TRBJ2-1; d_call: TRBD2; v_call: TRBV9; cdr3_aa: CASSVVGTSGLNEQFF; cdr3_nt: TGTGCCAGCAGCGTAGTAGGGACTAGCGGACTCAATGAGCAGTTCTTC
clone_size: NA; j_call: TRBJ2-5; d_call: NA; v_call: TRBV5-1; cdr3_aa: CASTQTGRDQETQYF; cdr3_nt: TGCGCCAGCACCCAGACAGGGAGGGACCAAGAGACCCAGTACTTC
clone_size: many; j_call: TRBJ1-1; d_call: TRBD1; v_call: TRBV29-1; cdr3_aa: CSVPGTATAPTEAFF; cdr3_nt: TGCAGCGTACCAGGGACAGCCACAGCCCCCACTGAAGCTTTCTTT
clone_size: many; j_call: TRBJ1-3; d_call: NA; v_call: TRBV12-3/TRBV12-4; cdr3_aa: CASTFDWGTGNTIYF; cdr3_nt: TGTGCCAGCACATTTGACTGGGGAACTGGAAACACCATATATTTT
clone_size: NA; j_call: TRBJ2-7; d_call: NA; v_call: TRBV4-1; cdr3_aa: CASSRGDVLSYEQYF; cdr3_nt: TGCGCCAGCAGCCGTGGGGACGTCCTCTCCTACGAGCAGTACTTC
clone_size: few; j_call: TRBJ1-5; d_call: TRBD1; v_call: TRBV6-1; cdr3_aa: CASSVRRQGITQPQHF; cdr3_nt: TGTGCCAGCAGTGTTCGACGACAGGGAATTACTCAGCCCCAGCATTTT
clone_size: NA; j_call: TRBJ2-7; d_call: NA; v_call: TRBV20-1; cdr3_aa: CSARLGANVYEQYF; cdr3_nt: TGCAGTGCTAGATTGGGGGCTAACGTGTACGAGCAGTACTTC
clone_size: few; j_call: TRBJ1-1; d_call: NA; v_call: TRBV5-1; cdr3_aa: CASSVTGSIEAIF; cdr3_nt: TGCGCCAGCAGCGTGACGGGGTCCATTGAAGCTATCTTT
clone_size: few; j_call: TRBJ2-1; d_call: TRBD2; v_call: TRBV12-3/TRBV12-4; cdr3_aa: CASSLKGTTHNEQFF; cdr3_nt: TGTGCCAGCAGTTTAAAGGGGACTACCCACAATGAGCAGTTCTTC
clone_size: NA; j_call: TRBJ1-4; d_call: NA; v_call: TRBV5-1; cdr3_aa: CASSLGADSTNEKLFF; cdr3_nt: TGCGCCAGCAGCTTGGGGGCTGACTCAACTAATGAAAAACTGTTTTTT
clone_size: NA; j_call: TRBJ1-3; d_call: NA; v_call: TRBV29-1; cdr3_aa: CSADSHSGNTIYF; cdr3_nt: TGCAGCGCCGACAGCCACTCTGGAAACACCATATATTTT
clone_size: NA; j_call: TRBJ2-2; d_call: NA; v_call: TRBV18; cdr3_aa: CASSPQGRTGELFF; cdr3_nt: TGTGCCAGCTCACCGCAGGGGAGAACCGGGGAGCTGTTTTTT
clone_size: many; j_call: TRBJ2-3; d_call: NA; v_call: TRBV6-5; cdr3_aa: CASSPTTPEADTQYF; cdr3_nt: TGTGCCAGCAGTCCTACGACCCCTGAGGCAGATACGCAGTATTTT
clone_size: NA; j_call: TRBJ1-1; d_call: NA; v_call: TRBV5-6; cdr3_aa: CASSPPRDTEAFF; cdr3_nt: TGTGCCAGCAGCCCCCCGCGGGACACTGAAGCTTTCTTT
clone_size: few; j_call: TRBJ1-1; d_call: NA; v_call: TRBV20-1; cdr3_aa: CSARVSSGGYYTEAFF; cdr3_nt: TGCAGTGCTAGAGTCTCTTCGGGAGGGTATTACACTGAAGCTTTCTTT
clone_size: NA; j_call: TRBJ1-2; d_call: NA; v_call: TRBV5-6; cdr3_aa: CASSLVTGSRGYTF; cdr3_nt: TGTGCCAGCAGCTTGGTAACAGGGTCGAGGGGCTACACCTTC